This T cell receptor beta chain was observed in a study of regulatory T cells in long-lasting Graves disease. The study's findings and limits: TRBV28 was favored in persistent disease, as were TRBJ1-2 and TRBJ2-5.

Germline values: CDR1 SNHLY, CDR2 FYNNEI. Trimming left V 7 bases short and J 2 bases short, with 11 bases between. CDR3 length: 13 residues. The time point is: newly diagnosed GD, antithyroid drugs for less than 3 months. Isolated PBMC RNA provided the starting material for the TCR library. Through Arm-PCR of CDR3 regions and iRepertoire HTBI primers, TCR beta libraries were built. Each CDR3 protein is one row after TCRdb ran MiXCR on the multiplex PCR reads. Among roughly 510,000 distinct CDR3 sequences listed, around 16% were seen once. There are many counts of this clonotype. Its antigen is not identified. The sample was also linked to a second study, of T cells in Graves' hyperthyroidism and ophthalmopathy. This second study says: The HTBI primer set served for first-round RT-PCR of the TCR CDR3.

The receptor's source is a man younger than 30 with Graves disease. The J gene is TRBJ2-5, the V gene TRBV2, with D perhaps TRBD1 (5 bases). The sample here was peripheral blood mononuclear cells (PBMCs), taken at new diagnosis, from a patient treated with antithyroid drugs. The DNA of the CDR3 is TGTGCCAGCATGTTGGGGCTTCAAGAGACCCAGTACTTC. The encoded protein is CASMLGLQETQYF. Supplemented by reference TRBV2 and TRBJ2-5, the full variable domain reads EPEVTQTPSHQVTQMGQEVILRCVPISNHLYFYWYRQILGQKVEFLVSFYNNEISEKSEIFDDQFSVERPDGSNFTLKIRSTKLEDSAMYFCASMLGLQETQYFGPGTRLLVL.